A single sample is the source of the 17 T cell receptor beta chains below, sequenced in a study of T cell responses to AZD1222 COVID-19 vaccine. Profiling relied on immunoSEQ multiplex PCR, and the TCRdb table lists in-frame clones only, not all of them. The table shows around 180,000 clones, with 75% to 90% occurring only once. The sample was peripheral blood, taken on day 0 of AZD1222 vaccination. The source of these receptors is an adult in good health.

V and J are TRBV3-1 (or the pseudogene TRBV3-2) and TRBJ2-1, with 10 bases lining up with TRBD2. CDR1 is LGHDT and CDR2 is YNNKEL in the germline V gene (reference sequence). The CDR3 sequence is 16 residues long. J was trimmed by 4 bases and V by 4 bases; bases with no gene match: 7. The CDR3 spells CASSPRTSGSYNEQFF. CDR3 DNA: TGTGCCAGCAGCCCCCGGACTAGCGGATCTTACAATGAGCAGTTCTTC.

V usage is TRBV5-6 and J usage is TRBJ2-1; 10 bases fit TRBD2. The germline V gene has CDR1 SGHDT and CDR2 YYEEEE. This CDR3 contains 17 residues. Losses at the gene ends were 3 bases for V and 1 base for J; bases not matched to a gene: 7. The CDR3 DNA sequence: TGTGCCAGCAGCTCAACTCCGGGACTAGCGTCCTACAATGAGCAGTTCTTC. This translates into CASSSTPGLASYNEQFF.

This chain joins TRBV5-8 and TRBJ1-2; D remains unclear. Germline assignment: CDR1 SGHTS and CDR2 YDEGEE. The V end was cut by 5 bases, the J end by 4 bases, with 15 bases between. This CDR3 has 14 amino acids. This chain's CDR3 is CASRRDIQSYGYTF. CDR3 sequence (DNA): TGTGCCAGCAGACGAGACATCCAGAGCTATGGCTACACCTTC.

The V call is TRBV5-8, the J call TRBJ2-5; D possibly matches TRBD1 or TRBD2 (5 bases each). In germline, CDR1 is SGHTS, CDR2 YDEGEE. This CDR3 comprises 15 residues. V lost 4 bases and J 5 bases, leaving 18 bases between the germline ends. CDR3 loop: CASSPGDGTWETQYF. The CDR3 DNA is TGTGCCAGCAGCCCGGGTGATGGGACCTGGGAGACCCAGTACTTC.

The chain joins TRBV7-9 to TRBJ1-6, with 8 bases identical to TRBD1. Germline assignment: CDR1 SEHNR and CDR2 FQNEAQ (reference sequence). This CDR3 spans 14 amino acids. V shed 8 bases and J 10 bases; nucleotides not matched to a gene: 10. Written as DNA, the CDR3 is TGTGCCAGCGGAGCTAGACAGGGGACCTCACCCCTCCACTTT. This encodes CASGARQGTSPLHF. Combining the CDR3 with reference TRBV7-9 and TRBJ1-6 gives the whole variable domain DTGVSQNPRHKITKRGQNVTFRCDPISEHNRLYWYRQTLGQGPEFLTYFQNEAQLEKSRLLSDRFSAERPKGSFSTLEIQRTEQGDSAMYLCASGARQGTSPLHFGNGTRLTVT.

This clone was picked up one time. The chain couples TRBV5-4 to TRBJ2-5, with D unresolved. Germline-derived CDR1 and CDR2 are SGHNT and YYREEE (reference sequence). The CDR3 is 13 amino acids. V lost 0 bases and J lost 0, with 3 bases in between. The CDR3 is CASSLDNQETQYF. In DNA, the CDR3 is TGTGCCAGCAGCTTGGACAACCAAGAGACCCAGTACTTC.

V gene TRBV2 combines with J gene TRBJ2-3; D is unclear. Trimming left V 3 bases short and J 0 bases short, with 13 bases between. CDR1 is SNHLY and CDR2 is FYNNEI in the germline V gene. CDR3 length equals 16 residues. The CDR3 DNA reads as TGTGCCAGCAGTGACCGGGCAGCGCTTAGCACAGATACGCAGTATTTT. Amino acid sequence: CASSDRAALSTDTQYF.

The genes are TRBV9 and TRBJ1-2, with D unresolved. The CDR3 spans 13 residues. V lost 0 bases to trimming and J lost 7 bases, with 10 bases between them. Germline V gene sequence: CDR1 SGDLS, CDR2 YYNGEE. CDR3 in amino acids: CASSVGRKTGYTF. Written as DNA, the CDR3 is TGTGCCAGCAGCGTAGGTAGAAAAACTGGCTACACCTTC.

The chain joins TRBV11-2 to TRBJ2-3; 8 bases fit TRBD2. The CDR3 has 14 residues. The V and J ends lost 5 bases and 6 bases, in that order; junction bases with no gene match: 7. In germline, CDR1 is SGHAT, CDR2 FQNNGV. For the CDR3, the DNA is TGTGCCAGCAGCCAAGCGGGAGTGGGGGATACGCAGTATTTT. It encodes CASSQAGVGDTQYF.

The V call is TRBV27, the J call TRBJ2-7; 12 nucleotides line up with TRBD2. This CDR3 contains 15 residues. Germline CDR1 MNHEY, CDR2 SMNVEV (reference sequence). Trimming cost V 0 bases and J 6 bases; bases outside gene matches: 3. In DNA, the CDR3 is TGTGCCAGCAGTTTATCCTCTAGCGGGAGGGCCGAGCAGTACTTC. It is translated as CASSLSSSGRAEQYF.

V is TRBV3-1 (or the pseudogene TRBV3-2) and J is TRBJ2-3, with D tentatively TRBD2 (6 bases). The germline V gene encodes CDR1 LGHDT and CDR2 YNNKEL (reference sequence). This CDR3 region has 17 residues. Trimming removed 0 bases at V and 9 bases at J, with 22 bases between. The CDR3 here is CASSQDIGSGGPGTQYF. The CDR3 DNA sequence: TGTGCCAGCAGCCAAGATATAGGTAGCGGAGGACCAGGGACGCAGTATTTT.

The chain has TRBV7-2 and TRBJ2-4; 7 bases fit TRBD2. The CDR3 is made up of 17 amino acids. Trimming removed 5 bases from V and 0 bases from J; junction bases left unmatched: 10. Germline CDR1 reads SGHTA; CDR2 reads FQGNSA. As DNA, the CDR3 is TGTGCCAGCAGCCCTCCCCCTAGCGGAGCAGCCAAAAACATTCAGTACTTC. Its protein product is CASSPPPSGAAKNIQYF.

The genes are TRBV11-2 and TRBJ2-1; D possibly uses TRBD1 or TRBD2 (6 bases each). There are 18 residues in the CDR3. The ends were cut back, 6 bases at V and 0 bases at J, with 21 bases in the middle. Germline V gene lookup returns CDR1 SGHAT and CDR2 FQNNGV. In DNA form, the CDR3 reads TGTGCCAGCAGGAGTGTTAGGGGGGCTGGAAGCTCCTACAATGAGCAGTTCTTC. Its translation is CASRSVRGAGSSYNEQFF.

This clone was seen a few times. The chain couples TRBV29-1 to TRBJ2-1; weak D call: TRBD1 (5 bases). CDR3 length: 10 residues. The V gene's germline CDR1 is SQVTM and CDR2 ANQGSEA. Trimming removed 3 bases at V and 11 bases at J, with 8 bases between. The CDR3 DNA is TGCAGCGTTGATTTGGGGCAGCAGTTCTTC. This sequence encodes CSVDLGQQFF.

J is TRBJ1-1 and V is TRBV6-1, with TRBD1 identical over 7 bases. CDR1 and CDR2 (germline): MNHNS, SASEGT. Trimming removed 0 bases from V and 0 bases from J; junction bases left unmatched: 4. The CDR3 runs to 16 residues. CDR3 sequence: CASSEALGGLNTEAFF. As DNA, the CDR3 is TGTGCCAGCAGTGAAGCTTTAGGGGGCTTGAACACTGAAGCTTTCTTT.

The V and J genes are TRBV10-2 and TRBJ2-6; D might be TRBD1 or TRBD2, each matching 5 bases. The germline V and J ends were trimmed by 0 bases and 2 bases, with 8 bases remaining between them. The CDR3 contains 16 residues. The germline V gene encodes CDR1 WSHSY and CDR2 SAAADI. CDR3 DNA sequence: TGCGCCAGCAGTGAGTCGTGGGGGACTGGGGCCAACGTCCTGACTTTC. This gives the protein CASSESWGTGANVLTF.

The rearrangement links TRBV19 to TRBJ1-2; TRBD1 matches at 7 bases. This CDR3 spans 12 amino acids. With 6 bases clipped from V and 4 bases from J, the junction kept 2 bases outside the gene matches. CDR1 and CDR2 from the germline V gene are LNHDA and SQIVND (reference sequence). Here the CDR3 reads CASRGTAYGYTF. The CDR3 DNA sequence: TGTGCCAGTAGGGGGACAGCCTATGGCTACACCTTC.